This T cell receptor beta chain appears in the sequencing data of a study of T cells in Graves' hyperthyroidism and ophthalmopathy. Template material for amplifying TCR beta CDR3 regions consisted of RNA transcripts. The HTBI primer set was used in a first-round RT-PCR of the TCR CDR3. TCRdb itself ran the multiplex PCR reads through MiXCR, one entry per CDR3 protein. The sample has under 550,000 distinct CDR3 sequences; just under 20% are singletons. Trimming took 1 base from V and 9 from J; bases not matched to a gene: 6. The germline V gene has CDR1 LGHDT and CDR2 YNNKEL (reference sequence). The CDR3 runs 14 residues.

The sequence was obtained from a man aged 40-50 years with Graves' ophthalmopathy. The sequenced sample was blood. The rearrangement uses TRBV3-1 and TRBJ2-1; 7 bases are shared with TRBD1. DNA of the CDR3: TGTGCCAGCAGCCAAGTTGAGGGGGCCACTGAGCAGTTCTTC. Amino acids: CASSQVEGATEQFF.